A single sample gave rise to the 20 T cell receptor beta chains below, sequenced in a study of T cell responses to AZD1222 COVID-19 vaccine (dated by TCRdb to 2020 to 2023). Library method: the immunoSEQ multiplex PCR assay. The source is immuneACCESS, and TCRdb retained only in-frame sequences with V and J called. Part of the clones is not carried over; for the studies checked, unresolved V genes explain less than half of this, and the remainder is unexplained. This sample has about 140,000 clones in its table, and 75% to 95% of those were observed once. The top ten constitute about 3% of the sample. The sample's time point label, in plain terms: baseline before first vaccination. The sequences come from peripheral blood, collected on day 0 of AZD1222 vaccination. All receptors come from an adult in good health.

This clone appeared a single time. This chain uses TRBV4-1 with TRBJ1-4, with D perhaps matching TRBD1 (5 bases). Per germline, CDR1 MGHRA and CDR2 YSYEKL. V was clipped by 5 bases and J by 8 bases, with 12 bases between them. The CDR3 runs 13 residues. Written as DNA, the CDR3 is TGCGCCAGCAGCATCCAGGGAGGCGAAAAACTGTTTTTT. Its protein product is CASSIQGGEKLFF.

This rearrangement joins TRBV9 to TRBJ1-2, with 7 positions matching TRBD1. J was trimmed by 8 bases and V by 4 bases; bases with no gene match: 11. CDR1 is SGDLS and CDR2 is YYNGEE in the germline V gene. The CDR3 contains 14 residues. The CDR3 nucleotides read TGTGCCAGCAGCCTCCATTCACAGGGGAAGGGCTACACCTTC. Translated: CASSLHSQGKGYTF.

This clone was detected only once. The rearrangement joins TRBV11-2 to TRBJ2-1; the match to TRBD2 covers 11 bases. The CDR3 contains 15 residues. Germline CDR1 SGHAT, CDR2 FQNNGV. The V and J ends lost 6 bases and 9 bases, in that order; junction bases with no gene match: 10. CDR3 residues: CASSLTSGSFREQFF. As DNA, the CDR3 is TGTGCCAGCAGTCTTACTAGCGGGAGCTTCCGTGAGCAGTTCTTC. Full variable domain (rest looked up from reference TRBV11-2 and TRBJ2-1): EAGVAQSPRYKIIEKRQSVAFWCNPISGHATLYWYQQILGQGPKLLIQFQNNGVVDDSQLPKDRFSAERLKGVDSTLKIQPAKLEDSAVYLCASSLTSGSFREQFFGPGTRLTVL.

The chain is built from TRBV29-1 and TRBJ1-1, with D perhaps TRBD1 (6 bases). The CDR3 runs to 15 residues. Germline V gene data show CDR1 as SQVTM and CDR2 as ANQGSEA. Trimming shortened V by 3 bases and J by 4 bases, and 18 bases separated the two germline ends. DNA of the CDR3: TGCAGCGTTGAGGCCGCCCGACAGGTGGCCACTGAAGCTTTCTTT. The encoded protein is CSVEAARQVATEAFF. The full variable domain, in which reference TRBV29-1 and TRBJ1-1 provide the parts outside the CDR3, is SAVISQKPSRDICQRGTSLTIQCQVDSQVTMMFWYRQQPGQSLTLIATANQGSEATYESGFVIDKFPISRPNLTFSTLTVSNMSPEDSSIYLCSVEAARQVATEAFFGQGTRLTVV.

This chain connects TRBV5-1 to TRBJ1-6, with no clear D. This CDR3 has 16 residues. Germline CDR1 and CDR2: SGHRS and YFSETQ. V gave up 1 base and J gave up 5 bases, with 13 bases separating them. CDR3: CASSLWAGRNNSPLHF. CDR3 in DNA: TGCGCCAGCAGCTTGTGGGCAGGCCGAAATAATTCACCCCTCCACTTT.

This chain links TRBV7-2 with TRBJ2-7, with 8 bases matching TRBD2. The length of the CDR3 is 13 residues. After removal of 6 bases from V and 6 bases from J, the junction contained 7 bases not matched to a gene. Germline V lookup: CDR1 SGHTA, CDR2 FQGNSA. In DNA form, the CDR3 reads TGTGCCAGCAGTCTCGGGACTAGGGGCGAGCAGTACTTC. Translation: CASSLGTRGEQYF.

The chain couples TRBV5-6 to TRBJ1-3; TRBD1 matches 7 bases. The CDR3 runs 15 residues. Trimming took 2 bases from V and 2 from J; bases not matched to a gene: 4. Per germline, CDR1 SGHDT and CDR2 YYEEEE. This CDR3 reads CASSFGTETGNTIYF. DNA of the CDR3: TGTGCCAGCAGCTTCGGGACAGAGACTGGAAACACCATATATTTT. The entire variable domain, with the rest obtained from reference TRBV5-6 and TRBJ1-3, is as follows: DAGVTQSPTHLIKTRGQQVTLRCSPKSGHDTVSWYQQALGQGPQFIFQYYEEEERQRGNFPDRFSGHQFPNYSSELNVNALLLGDSALYLCASSFGTETGNTIYFGEGSWLTVV.

This chain links TRBV6-5 with TRBJ1-5, with D possibly TRBD1 on 6 matching bases. V was shortened by 6 bases and J by 7 bases, with 13 bases between the two germline ends. The CDR3 consists of 13 residues. Germline V gene data show CDR1 as MNHEY and CDR2 as SVGAGI. The CDR3 nucleotides read TGTGCCAGCAGACCAGGGGTTAGCCAGCCCCAGCATTTT. It yields the protein CASRPGVSQPQHF.

Written as DNA, the CDR3 is TGTGCCAGCAGCTTACACAGACTTGGGGCTGAAGCTTTCTTT. Amino acids: CASSLHRLGAEAFF. The chain employs TRBV7-2 and TRBJ1-1, with D hard to call. Germline CDR1 and CDR2: SGHTA and FQGNSA. This CDR3 spans 14 amino acids. Trimming cost V 2 bases and J 6 bases, with 13 bases left between them.

The chain joins TRBV28 to TRBJ2-1; D gene unclear. Germline CDR1 reads MDHEN; CDR2 reads SYDVKM. This CDR3 comprises 14 residues. The V end lost 3 bases, the J end lost 7 bases, and 13 bases lay between the germline ends. CDR3 residues: CASSFVKGLNEQFF. The DNA of the CDR3 is TGTGCCAGCAGTTTCGTGAAGGGCCTGAATGAGCAGTTCTTC.

The J gene is TRBJ2-2, the V gene TRBV19; D is perhaps TRBD2 (6 bases). The CDR3 length is 13 residues. Trimming took off 10 bases at V and 5 bases at J, with 14 bases between the two ends. From germline, CDR1 is LNHDA and CDR2 SQIVND (reference sequence). The CDR3 sequence is CATRIRETGELFF. DNA for the CDR3: TGTGCCACCAGGATTCGGGAGACCGGGGAGCTGTTTTTT. Drawing the rest from reference TRBV19 and TRBJ2-2, the complete variable domain is DGGITQSPKYLFRKEGQNVTLSCEQNLNHDAMYWYRQDPGQGLRLIYYSQIVNDFQKGDIAEGYSVSREKKESFPLTVTSAQKNPTAFYLCATRIRETGELFFGEGSRLTVL.

The chain recombines TRBV7-6 with TRBJ1-5; TRBD1 is a possible D gene (5 bases). Deletions cut 6 bases from V and 3 bases from J, with 9 bases between. CDR1 is SGHVS, CDR2 FNYEAQ, per germline. This CDR3 comprises 13 residues. The CDR3, as DNA: TGTGCCAGCAGTCGACAGTTCAATCAGCCCCAGCATTTT. Translated, it gives CASSRQFNQPQHF.

The genes are TRBV5-4 and TRBJ2-7, with D unresolved. This CDR3 contains 12 residues. V shed 4 bases and J shed 7 bases, with 12 bases lying between them. Germline loops: CDR1 SGHNT, CDR2 YYREEE (reference sequence). DNA of the CDR3: TGTGCCAGCAGCCCCGACCATCGGGAGCAGTACTTC. Translated, it gives CASSPDHREQYF. The full variable domain, in which reference TRBV5-4 and TRBJ2-7 provide the parts outside the CDR3, is ETGVTQSPTHLIKTRGQQVTLRCSSQSGHNTVSWYQQALGQGPQFIFQYYREEENGRGNFPPRFSGLQFPNYSSELNVNALELDDSALYLCASSPDHREQYFGPGTRLTVT.

V usage is TRBV5-6 and J usage is TRBJ2-1, with a possible D match to TRBD1 (5 bases). CDR3 length equals 16 residues. Germline lookup yields CDR1 SGHDT and CDR2 YYEEEE. The V end was cut by 0 bases, the J end by 7 bases, with 17 bases between. The CDR3 coding sequence is TGTGCCAGCAGCTTGGGTGGCAGGGCTTTAGGGAATGAGCAGTTCTTC. It translates to CASSLGGRALGNEQFF.

J is TRBJ1-6 and V is TRBV2; no reliable D call. V dropped 2 bases and J dropped 5 bases, with 4 bases sitting between them. The CDR3 is 13 amino acids. In germline, CDR1 is SNHLY, CDR2 FYNNEI. The CDR3 nucleotides are TGTGCCAGCAGTGAAATCCATAATTCACCCCTCCACTTT. Amino acids: CASSEIHNSPLHF.

The CDR3 loop reads CASSVGRGNNEQFF. The CDR3 DNA follows: TGTGCCAGCAGCGTAGGAAGGGGGAACAATGAGCAGTTCTTC. The chain uses TRBV9 and TRBJ2-1, with D possibly TRBD1 on 6 matching bases. The length of the CDR3 is 14 residues. The V and J ends lost 0 bases and 5 bases respectively, with 9 bases between them. Germline V gives CDR1 SGDLS, CDR2 YYNGEE. The whole variable domain, filled in from reference TRBV9 and TRBJ2-1, reads DSGVTQTPKHLITATGQRVTLRCSPRSGDLSVYWYQQSLDQGLQFLIQYYNGEERAKGNILERFSAQQFPDLHSELNLSSLELGDSALYFCASSVGRGNNEQFFGPGTRLTVL.

This clone appeared once. The chain has TRBV19 and TRBJ1-2, with 8 bases that match TRBD1. The J segment lost 7 bases and the V segment lost 6 bases, leaving 7 bases of the junction unmatched. Germline V gene data show CDR1 as LNHDA and CDR2 as SQIVND (reference sequence). There are 13 residues in the CDR3. This CDR3 is CASRKQGALGYTF. The CDR3 DNA is TGTGCCAGTAGGAAGCAGGGGGCGCTTGGCTACACCTTC.

The chain employs TRBV19 and TRBJ1-1; D gene uncertain. V was trimmed by 6 bases and J by 3 bases, leaving 8 bases between them. CDR1 and CDR2 (germline): LNHDA, SQIVND (reference sequence). The CDR3 covers 12 residues. The DNA of the CDR3 is TGTGCCAGTAGAGTCCCTCACACTGAAGCTTTCTTT. Translation: CASRVPHTEAFF.

This sequence joins TRBV6-2 or TRBV6-3 and TRBJ1-2; D call uncertain. Germline CDR1 and CDR2: MNHEY and SVGEGT. The germline V and J ends were trimmed by 0 bases and 8 bases, with 16 bases remaining between them. The CDR3 is 15 residues long. The CDR3 DNA reads TGTGCCAGCAGTTACTCATGGGCAGCGTCTGCGGGCTACACCTTC. Its translation is CASSYSWAASAGYTF.

The chain recombines TRBV5-1 with TRBJ1-6, with 7 positions matching TRBD1. From germline, CDR1 is SGHRS and CDR2 YFSETQ. The CDR3 has 16 amino acids. The junction had 5 bases not matched to a gene; V was cut back by 1 base and J by 4 bases. The CDR3 sequence is CASSLTGAVYNSPLHF. The CDR3 nucleotides are TGCGCCAGCAGCTTGACAGGGGCAGTGTATAATTCACCCCTCCACTTT.